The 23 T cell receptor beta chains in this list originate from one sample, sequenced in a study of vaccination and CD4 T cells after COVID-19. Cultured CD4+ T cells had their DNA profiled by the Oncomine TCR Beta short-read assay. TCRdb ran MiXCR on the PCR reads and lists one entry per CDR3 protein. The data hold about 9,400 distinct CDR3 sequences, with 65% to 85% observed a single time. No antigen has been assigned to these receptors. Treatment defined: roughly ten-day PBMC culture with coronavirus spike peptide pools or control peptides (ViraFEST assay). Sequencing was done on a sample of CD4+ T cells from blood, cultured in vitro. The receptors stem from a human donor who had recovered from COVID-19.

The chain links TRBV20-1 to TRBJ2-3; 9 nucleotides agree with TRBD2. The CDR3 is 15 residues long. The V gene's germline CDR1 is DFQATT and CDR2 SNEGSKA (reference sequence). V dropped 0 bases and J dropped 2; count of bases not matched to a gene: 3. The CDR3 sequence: CSAREPSGATDTQYF. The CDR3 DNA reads TGCAGTGCTAGAGAGCCTAGCGGGGCCACAGATACGCAGTATTTT.

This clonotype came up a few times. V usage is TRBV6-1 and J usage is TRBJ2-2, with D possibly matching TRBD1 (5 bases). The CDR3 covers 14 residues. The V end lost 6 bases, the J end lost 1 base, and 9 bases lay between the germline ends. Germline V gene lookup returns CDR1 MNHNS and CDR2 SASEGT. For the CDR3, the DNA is TGTGCCAGCAGGACAGCCATGAACACCGGGGAGCTGTTTTTT. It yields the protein CASRTAMNTGELFF.

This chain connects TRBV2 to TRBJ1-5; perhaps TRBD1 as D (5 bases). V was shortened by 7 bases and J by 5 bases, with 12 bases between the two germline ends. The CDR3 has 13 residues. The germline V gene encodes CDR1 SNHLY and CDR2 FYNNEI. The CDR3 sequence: CASTRVLDQPQHF. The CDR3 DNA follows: TGTGCCAGCACCAGGGTACTCGATCAGCCCCAGCATTTT. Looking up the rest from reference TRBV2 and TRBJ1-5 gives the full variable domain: EPEVTQTPSHQVTQMGQEVILRCVPISNHLYFYWYRQILGQKVEFLVSFYNNEISEKSEIFDDQFSVERPDGSNFTLKIRSTKLEDSAMYFCASTRVLDQPQHFGDGTRLSIL.

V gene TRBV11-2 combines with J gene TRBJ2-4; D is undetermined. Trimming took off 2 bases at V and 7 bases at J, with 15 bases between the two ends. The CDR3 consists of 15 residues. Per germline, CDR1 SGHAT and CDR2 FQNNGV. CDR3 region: CASSLPGRAGNIQYF. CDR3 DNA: TGTGCCAGCAGCTTACCCGGTAGGGCAGGCAACATTCAGTACTTC. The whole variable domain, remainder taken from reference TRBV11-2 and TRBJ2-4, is EAGVAQSPRYKIIEKRQSVAFWCNPISGHATLYWYQQILGQGPKLLIQFQNNGVVDDSQLPKDRFSAERLKGVDSTLKIQPAKLEDSAVYLCASSLPGRAGNIQYFGAGTRLSVL.

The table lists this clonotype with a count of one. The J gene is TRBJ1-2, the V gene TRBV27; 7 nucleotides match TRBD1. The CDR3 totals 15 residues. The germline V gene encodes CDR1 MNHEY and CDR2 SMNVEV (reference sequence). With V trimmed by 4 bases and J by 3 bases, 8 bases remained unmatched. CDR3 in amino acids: CASSSPLTGHYGYTF. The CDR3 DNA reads TGTGCCAGCAGTTCCCCACTGACAGGGCACTATGGCTACACCTTC.

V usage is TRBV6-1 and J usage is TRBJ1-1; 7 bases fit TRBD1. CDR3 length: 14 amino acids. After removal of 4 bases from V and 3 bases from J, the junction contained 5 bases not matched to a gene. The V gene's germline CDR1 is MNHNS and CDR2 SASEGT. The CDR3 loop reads CASSGTRGDTEAFF. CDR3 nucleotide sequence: TGTGCCAGCAGTGGTACCAGGGGGGACACTGAAGCTTTCTTT.

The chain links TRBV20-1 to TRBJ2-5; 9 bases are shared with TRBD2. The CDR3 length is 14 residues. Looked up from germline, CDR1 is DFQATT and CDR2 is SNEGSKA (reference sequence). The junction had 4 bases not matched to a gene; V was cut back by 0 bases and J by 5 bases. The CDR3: CSARDTSGPETQYF. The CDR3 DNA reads TGCAGTGCTAGAGATACTAGCGGGCCGGAGACCCAGTACTTC.

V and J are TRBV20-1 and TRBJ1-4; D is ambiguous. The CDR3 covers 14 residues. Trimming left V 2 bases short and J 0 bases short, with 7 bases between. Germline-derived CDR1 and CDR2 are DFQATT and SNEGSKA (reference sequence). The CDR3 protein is CSARHSPTNEKLFF. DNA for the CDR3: TGCAGTGCTAGACACAGCCCAACTAATGAAAAACTGTTTTTT.

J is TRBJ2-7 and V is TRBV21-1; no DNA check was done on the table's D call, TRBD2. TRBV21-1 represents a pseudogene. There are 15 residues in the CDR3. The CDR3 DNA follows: TGTGCCAGCAGCAAAGCAGACTGCCATGGGAGCGAGCAGTACTTC. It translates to CASSKADCHGSEQYF.

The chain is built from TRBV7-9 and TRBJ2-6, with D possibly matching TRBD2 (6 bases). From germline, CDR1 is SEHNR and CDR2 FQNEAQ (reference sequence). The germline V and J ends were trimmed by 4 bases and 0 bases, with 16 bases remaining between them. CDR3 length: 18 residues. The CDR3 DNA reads TGTGCCAGCAGCTCCAACCGGGGGTTGAGCTCTGGGGCCAACGTCCTGACTTTC. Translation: CASSSNRGLSSGANVLTF.

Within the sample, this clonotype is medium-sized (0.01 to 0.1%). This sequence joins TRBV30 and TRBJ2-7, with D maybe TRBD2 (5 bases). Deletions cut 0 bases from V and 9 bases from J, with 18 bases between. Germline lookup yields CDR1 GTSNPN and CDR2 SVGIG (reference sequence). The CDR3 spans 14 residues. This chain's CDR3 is CAWSVTGVTSGQYF. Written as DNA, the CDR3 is TGTGCCTGGAGTGTCACCGGGGTCACCTCGGGGCAGTACTTC.

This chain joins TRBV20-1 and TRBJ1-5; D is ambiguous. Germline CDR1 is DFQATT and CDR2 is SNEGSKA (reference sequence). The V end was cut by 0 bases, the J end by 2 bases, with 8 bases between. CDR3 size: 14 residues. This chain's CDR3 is CSARDSGGNQPQHF. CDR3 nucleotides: TGCAGTGCTAGAGATAGTGGAGGCAATCAGCCCCAGCATTTT.

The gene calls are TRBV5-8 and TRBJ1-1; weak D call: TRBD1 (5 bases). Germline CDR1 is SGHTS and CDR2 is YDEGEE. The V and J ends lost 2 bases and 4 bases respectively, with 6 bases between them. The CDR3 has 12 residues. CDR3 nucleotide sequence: TGTGCCAGCAGCTTCAGGGCCACTGAAGCTTTCTTT. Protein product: CASSFRATEAFF.

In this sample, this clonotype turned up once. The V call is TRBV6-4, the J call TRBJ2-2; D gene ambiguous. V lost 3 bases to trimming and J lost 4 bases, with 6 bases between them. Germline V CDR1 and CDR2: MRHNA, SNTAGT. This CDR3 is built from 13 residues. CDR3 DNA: TGTGCCAGCAGTGAAAAGGGCACCGGGGAGCTGTTTTTT. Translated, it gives CASSEKGTGELFF.

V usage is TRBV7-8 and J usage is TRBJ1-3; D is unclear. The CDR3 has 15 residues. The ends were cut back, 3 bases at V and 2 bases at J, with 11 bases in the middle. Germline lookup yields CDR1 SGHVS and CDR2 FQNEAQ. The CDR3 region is CASSFPRPAGNTIYF. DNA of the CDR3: TGTGCCAGCAGCTTTCCAAGGCCCGCTGGAAACACCATATATTTT.

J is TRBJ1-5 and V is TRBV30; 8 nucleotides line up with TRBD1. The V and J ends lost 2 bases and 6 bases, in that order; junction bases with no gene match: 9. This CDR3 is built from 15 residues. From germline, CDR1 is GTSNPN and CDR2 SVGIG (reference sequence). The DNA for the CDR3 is TGTGCCTGGAGTTTACCCGGACAGGGCGGTCAGCCCCAGCATTTT. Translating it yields CAWSLPGQGGQPQHF.

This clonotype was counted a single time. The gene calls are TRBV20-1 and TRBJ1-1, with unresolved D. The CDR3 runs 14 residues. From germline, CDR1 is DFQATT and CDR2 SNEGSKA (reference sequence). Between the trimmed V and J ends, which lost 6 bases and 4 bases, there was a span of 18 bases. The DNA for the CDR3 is TGCAGTGCGAGGGCCTCCTGGGGTAGCACTGAAGCTTTCTTT. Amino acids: CSARASWGSTEAFF.

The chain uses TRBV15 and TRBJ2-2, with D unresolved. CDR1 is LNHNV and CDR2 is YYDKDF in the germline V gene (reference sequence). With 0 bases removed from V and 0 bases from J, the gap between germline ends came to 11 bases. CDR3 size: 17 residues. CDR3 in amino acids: CATSRDLLVTNTGELFF. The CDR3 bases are TGTGCCACCAGCAGAGATTTATTAGTGACGAACACCGGGGAGCTGTTTTTT.

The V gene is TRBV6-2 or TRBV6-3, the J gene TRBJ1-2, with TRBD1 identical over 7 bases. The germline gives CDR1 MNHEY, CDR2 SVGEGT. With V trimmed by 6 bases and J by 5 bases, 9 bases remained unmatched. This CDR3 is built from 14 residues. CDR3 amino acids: CASRSRDRRYGYTF. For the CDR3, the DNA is TGTGCCAGCAGAAGCCGGGACAGACGTTATGGCTACACCTTC.

CDR3 loop: CSAQQGTSSSYEQYF. CDR3 nucleotide sequence: TGCAGTGCTCAACAGGGGACTAGTAGCTCCTACGAGCAGTACTTC. The genes are TRBV20-1 and TRBJ2-7, with D maybe TRBD2 (8 bases). The CDR3 is made up of 15 amino acids. Between the trimmed V and J ends, which lost 5 bases and 0 bases, there was a span of 17 bases. The germline gives CDR1 DFQATT, CDR2 SNEGSKA (reference sequence).

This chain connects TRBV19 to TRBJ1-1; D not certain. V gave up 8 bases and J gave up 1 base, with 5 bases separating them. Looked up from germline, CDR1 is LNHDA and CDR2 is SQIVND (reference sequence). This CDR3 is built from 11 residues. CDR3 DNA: TGTGCCAGTCGGGGGAACACTGAAGCTTTCTTT. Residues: CASRGNTEAFF.

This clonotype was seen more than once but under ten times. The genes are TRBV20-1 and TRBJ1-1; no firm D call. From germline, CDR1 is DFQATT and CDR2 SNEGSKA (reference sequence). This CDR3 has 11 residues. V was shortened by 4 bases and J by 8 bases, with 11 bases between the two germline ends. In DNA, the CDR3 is TGCAGTGCTACCCGGGTGGAGGAAGCTTTCTTT. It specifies CSATRVEEAFF.

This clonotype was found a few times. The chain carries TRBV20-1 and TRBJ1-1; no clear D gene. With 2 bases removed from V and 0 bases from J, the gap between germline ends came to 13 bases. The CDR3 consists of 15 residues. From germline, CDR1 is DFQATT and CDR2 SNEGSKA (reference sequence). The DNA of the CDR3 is TGCAGTGCTAGATACGGGTTATCCATGAACACTGAAGCTTTCTTT. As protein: CSARYGLSMNTEAFF.